These 20 T cell receptor beta chains came from one sample sequenced in a study of shared clonotypes between healthy human individuals. Naive-designated CD8 cells lacked CD45RO, were positively enriched for CCR7, and omitted terminally differentiated effector memory CD45RA+ cells. Data came from immunoSEQ multiplex PCR; TCRdb stores just in-frame clones and leaves some out. The table includes around 600,000 clones, roughly 98% detected once. The sequenced sample consisted of naive CD8+ T cells sorted from blood. The origin of the receptors is a man under 40 in good health.

This chain uses TRBV10-2 with TRBJ2-1; 8 positions agree with TRBD2. The CDR3 spans 13 residues. V lost 3 bases to trimming and J lost 9 bases; unmatched junction nucleotides: 4. Germline V gene data show CDR1 as WSHSY and CDR2 as SAAADI. This CDR3 reads CASSDGRAIEQFF. Written as DNA, the CDR3 is TGCGCCAGCAGTGACGGGAGGGCCATTGAGCAGTTCTTC.

This rearrangement joins TRBV27 to TRBJ2-7; D possibly corresponds to TRBD1 (6 bases). The V and J ends lost 6 bases and 6 bases respectively, with 18 bases between them. CDR3 size: 14 residues. Looked up from germline, CDR1 is MNHEY and CDR2 is SMNVEV (reference sequence). The CDR3 region is CASRLQNRAGEQYF. The DNA for the CDR3 is TGTGCCAGCAGACTCCAGAACAGGGCTGGCGAGCAGTACTTC.

The chain uses TRBV5-6 and TRBJ1-5, with D unresolved. Deletions cut 3 bases from V and 1 base from J, with 8 bases between. Germline CDR1 is SGHDT and CDR2 is YYEEEE. CDR3 size: 14 residues. For the CDR3, the DNA is TGTGCCAGCAGCTCCGACACCAGCAATCAGCCCCAGCATTTT. It yields the protein CASSSDTSNQPQHF.

The gene calls are TRBV7-9 and TRBJ1-2; TRBD1 matches at 9 bases. The V and J ends lost 5 bases and 4 bases, in that order; junction bases with no gene match: 5. The CDR3 runs 14 residues. Germline lookup yields CDR1 SEHNR and CDR2 FQNEAQ (reference sequence). CDR3 DNA: TGTGCCAGCAGCCATGACAGGGGGAGCTATGGCTACACCTTC. Protein product: CASSHDRGSYGYTF.

DNA of the CDR3: TGTGCCAGCAGCGTAGGAGTTACAGGGAGGTCGGGCGAGCAGTACTTC. Its translation: CASSVGVTGRSGEQYF. The V gene is TRBV9, the J gene TRBJ2-7; D possibly matches TRBD1 or TRBD2 (6 bases each). With 0 bases removed from V and 6 bases from J, the gap between germline ends came to 19 bases. The CDR3 totals 16 residues. Looked up from germline, CDR1 is SGDLS and CDR2 is YYNGEE.

The V call is TRBV6-6, the J call TRBJ2-7, with 8 bases fitting TRBD1. The V segment lost 8 bases and the J segment 3 bases; nucleotides outside the gene matches: 9. Germline CDR1 and CDR2: MNHNY and SVGAGI (reference sequence). The CDR3 totals 14 residues. The CDR3 nucleotides are TGTGCCAGCGATCAAGGACAGGGCCTCTACGAGCAGTACTTC. The encoded protein is CASDQGQGLYEQYF.

This clone appeared once. V gene TRBV29-1 combines with J gene TRBJ1-2; TRBD1 might be the D (5 bases). V lost 0 bases to trimming and J lost 4 bases, with 15 bases between them. The CDR3 is 15 amino acids. Germline V CDR1 and CDR2: SQVTM, ANQGSEA. CDR3 nucleotides: TGCAGCGTTGAAGAAGCGGTCAGGGAGGTCTATGGCTACACCTTC. It codes for CSVEEAVREVYGYTF.

This clone showed up just a few times. V usage is TRBV5-6 and J usage is TRBJ1-5; unclear D gene. Trimming took off 3 bases at V and 0 bases at J, with 10 bases between the two ends. The CDR3 is 15 residues long. In germline, CDR1 is SGHDT, CDR2 YYEEEE. CDR3 sequence: CASSSSEYSNQPQHF. CDR3 nucleotide sequence: TGTGCCAGCAGCTCATCAGAGTATAGCAATCAGCCCCAGCATTTT. The variable domain in full, completed from reference TRBV5-6 and TRBJ1-5, reads DAGVTQSPTHLIKTRGQQVTLRCSPKSGHDTVSWYQQALGQGPQFIFQYYEEEERQRGNFPDRFSGHQFPNYSSELNVNALLLGDSALYLCASSSSEYSNQPQHFGDGTRLSIL.

V is TRBV5-1 and J is TRBJ1-2; unclear D gene. Germline CDR1 and CDR2: SGHRS and YFSETQ. This CDR3 has 15 amino acids. V was clipped by 3 bases and J by 0 bases, with 12 bases between them. This CDR3 reads CASSSRAGANYGYTF. The DNA of the CDR3 is TGCGCCAGCAGCTCCCGGGCAGGCGCTAACTATGGCTACACCTTC.

The genes are TRBV27 and TRBJ2-7; 7 bases align to TRBD1. Per the germline V gene, CDR1 is MNHEY and CDR2 is SMNVEV (reference sequence). The CDR3 is 15 residues long. The trim removed 5 bases at V and 2 bases at J, leaving 9 bases unmatched. In DNA form, the CDR3 reads TGTGCCAGCAGTCTCCGACAAAGGGGGCCCTACGAGCAGTACTTC. Translation gives CASSLRQRGPYEQYF.

V and J are TRBV5-5 and TRBJ2-7; a possible D gene is TRBD2 (5 bases). Germline-derived CDR1 and CDR2 are SGHKS and YYEKEE (reference sequence). The V gene lost 2 bases and the J gene lost 3 bases, with 12 bases spanning the gap. The CDR3 is made up of 14 amino acids. The CDR3 sequence is CASSFLSGSYEQYF. The CDR3 nucleotides are TGTGCCAGCAGCTTCTTGTCGGGGAGCTACGAGCAGTACTTC. Variable domain in full (rest from reference TRBV5-5 and TRBJ2-7): DAGVTQSPTHLIKTRGQQVTLRCSPISGHKSVSWYQQVLGQGPQFIFQYYEKEERGRGNFPDRFSARQFPNYSSELNVNALLLGDSALYLCASSFLSGSYEQYFGPGTRLTVT.

This sequence joins TRBV5-1 and TRBJ2-7; D ambiguous. Trimming shortened V by 4 bases and J by 6 bases, and 14 bases separated the two germline ends. This CDR3 is 13 amino acids long. Germline V gene sequence: CDR1 SGHRS, CDR2 YFSETQ. The chain's CDR3 is CASSPGGFLEQYF. The CDR3 coding sequence is TGCGCCAGCAGCCCCGGTGGGTTTCTCGAGCAGTACTTC.

The rearrangement links TRBV29-1 to TRBJ2-6; 7 bases are shared with TRBD1. The CDR3 spans 17 residues. The germline CDR1 and CDR2 sequences are SQVTM and ANQGSEA. V lost 2 bases to trimming and J lost 1 base; unmatched junction nucleotides: 8. CDR3 loop: CSVELRDRPSGANVLTF. DNA for the CDR3: TGCAGCGTTGAACTACGGGACAGACCTTCTGGGGCCAACGTCCTGACTTTC.

The chain links TRBV9 to TRBJ2-2; D is undetermined. The V gene lost 0 bases and the J gene lost 7 bases, with 7 bases spanning the gap. CDR1 is SGDLS, CDR2 YYNGEE, per germline. This CDR3 has 13 residues. The chain's CDR3 is CASSVVELGELFF. CDR3 coding DNA: TGTGCCAGCAGCGTAGTCGAACTCGGGGAGCTGTTTTTT.

On this clone: The identical CDR3 is also encoded by other nucleotide sequences in the sample. This chain uses TRBV27 with TRBJ2-7; no definite D call. The CDR3 is made up of 13 amino acids. V shed 2 bases and J shed 0 bases, with 5 bases lying between them. CDR1 and CDR2 from the germline V gene are MNHEY and SMNVEV (reference sequence). CDR3 residues: CASSLRVSYEQYF. In nucleotides, the CDR3 is TGTGCCAGCAGTTTACGGGTCTCCTACGAGCAGTACTTC.

This chain uses TRBV6-5 with TRBJ2-1; unclear D gene. V shed 0 bases and J shed 5 bases, with 8 bases lying between them. Germline CDR1 and CDR2: MNHEY and SVGAGI. The CDR3 is 14 residues long. Here the CDR3 reads CASSYSNSHNEQFF. CDR3 DNA: TGTGCCAGCAGTTACTCGAACAGCCACAATGAGCAGTTCTTC.

The V call is TRBV27, the J call TRBJ1-2; no definite D call. Germline V gene lookup returns CDR1 MNHEY and CDR2 SMNVEV (reference sequence). The V end was cut by 8 bases, the J end by 4 bases, with 17 bases between. The length of the CDR3 is 14 residues. The CDR3 sequence: CASGMKGAFYGYTF. The CDR3 bases are TGTGCCAGCGGGATGAAGGGTGCTTTCTATGGCTACACCTTC.

This sequence joins TRBV11-2 and TRBJ2-1, with 10 bases that match TRBD1. There are 17 residues in the CDR3. Looked up from germline, CDR1 is SGHAT and CDR2 is FQNNGV. The V segment lost 5 bases and the J segment 4 bases; nucleotides outside the gene matches: 11. The CDR3 sequence: CASSPSFRDRGYNEQFF. The CDR3 DNA reads TGTGCCAGCAGCCCATCATTCCGGGACAGGGGTTACAATGAGCAGTTCTTC.

V gene TRBV7-2 combines with J gene TRBJ2-7, with TRBD1 matching 8 bases. V lost 4 bases to trimming and J lost 4 bases; unmatched junction nucleotides: 6. The CDR3 contains 14 residues. From germline, CDR1 is SGHTA and CDR2 FQGNSA. The CDR3 region has the DNA TGTGCCAGCAGCTCATTTGGACAGGGTTACGAGCAGTACTTC. Protein: CASSSFGQGYEQYF.

V gene TRBV7-2 combines with J gene TRBJ2-2; TRBD1 matches 7 bases. The CDR3 is 17 residues long. The trim removed 4 bases at V and 0 bases at J, leaving 8 bases unmatched. CDR1 and CDR2 from the germline V gene are SGHTA and FQGNSA. CDR3 in amino acids: CASSYPRDSANTGELFF. The CDR3 DNA sequence: TGTGCCAGCAGCTATCCTCGGGACAGCGCGAACACCGGGGAGCTGTTTTTT.